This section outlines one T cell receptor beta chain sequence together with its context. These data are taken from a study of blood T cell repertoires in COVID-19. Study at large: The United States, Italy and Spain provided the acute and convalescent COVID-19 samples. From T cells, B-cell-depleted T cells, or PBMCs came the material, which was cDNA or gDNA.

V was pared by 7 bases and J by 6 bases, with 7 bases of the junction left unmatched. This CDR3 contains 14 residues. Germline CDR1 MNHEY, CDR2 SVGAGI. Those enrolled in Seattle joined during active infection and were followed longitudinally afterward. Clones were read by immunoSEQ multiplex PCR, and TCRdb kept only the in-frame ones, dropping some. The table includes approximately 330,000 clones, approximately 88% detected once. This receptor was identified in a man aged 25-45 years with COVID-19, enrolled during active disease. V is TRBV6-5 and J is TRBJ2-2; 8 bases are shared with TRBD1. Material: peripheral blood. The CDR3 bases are TGTGCCAGCAACTGGACAGGGCCCGCCGGGGAGCTGTTTTTT. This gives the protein CASNWTGPAGELFF.